This T cell receptor beta chain emerged from a study of blood T cell repertoires in COVID-19 (dated by TCRdb to about 2020). Study-level background: Collaborator samples came from the United States, Italy and Spain and covered acute and convalescent phases of COVID-19. The material from the prospective study consisted of cDNA or gDNA derived from T cells, B-cell-depleted T cells, or PBMCs. The dataset comprised deeply sampled blood TCRbeta repertoires from subjects exposed to, actively infected with, or recovered from COVID-19. The repertoires were released in a freely available public database intended as a resource for research on the immune response to SARS-CoV-2. The samples were drawn from two sources: the first 160 participants of the ongoing ImmuneRACE study, and about 1,300 subjects contributed by 6 global collaborators. The sample metadata nearly always contained a de-identified subject ID, COVID-19 status, age in years and sex. Where available, HLA class I and class II types were obtained from metadata supplied by the sample provider rather than from assay-based typing. The full study reports these points: Clinical and demographic metadata were provided uncurated, with the amount varying by source and participant.

In the case of this clone: Its antigen is unknown. One base away there is no much larger clone; base qualities are not given.

In the prospective study, participants were roughly 18 to 90 years old, resided in around 25 geographic areas of the United States, and were enrolled through a virtual design. In the prospective study, cohorts were assigned on the basis of participant-reported clinical history obtained from a screening survey and a study questionnaire. For ImmuneRACE Cohort 3, a participant was defined as recovered based on two consecutive negative NP/OP PCR tests, clearance by a healthcare professional, or resolution of symptoms. In the prospective study, mobile phlebotomists collected whole blood, serum and a nasopharyngeal or oropharyngeal swab from each participant. Over a roughly two-month period, participants in the prospective study had the option of providing additional blood draws and questionnaires. Before DNA extraction, blood samples from the prospective study were shipped at room temperature or frozen.

The immunoSEQ Assay, a bias-controlled multiplex PCR, was used to amplify TCRbeta CDR3 regions from genomic DNA. In the original analysis: The number of nucleated cells in each sample was estimated by amplification of reference gene primers within the assay. To quantify the absolute abundance of each unique TCRbeta CDR3 rearrangement, sequence reads were collapsed and filtered. For each sample, productive Simpson clonality was calculated by taking the square root of Simpson's diversity index across productive rearrangements. The clones in this table, taken by TCRdb from immuneACCESS, are in-frame only. Not every clone is retained; where verified, under half of the shortfall comes from an unresolved V gene, and the cause of the rest is unknown. The D gene and trimming were derived from the DNA, and the V and J assignments and clone size from that table. The sample table lists 100,000 to 150,000 clones, 80% to 90% of them with a count of one. Clones ranked in the top ten supply 2.3% of the sample.

Spanning cysteine to phenylalanine, the CDR3 consists of 13 amino acids. Only the CDR3 DNA is retained, 39 bases long and in frame from the first base. V lost 0 bases and J lost 9 bases; the stretch between them is 10 bases long. CDR1 is given as SGHRS and CDR2 as YFSETQ, both from the germline V gene. The chain uses TRBV5-1 and TRBJ2-1; the D segment could be TRBD1, given 5 matching bases. This sequence originates from a woman between 50 and 59 years old who had recovered from COVID-19. Sequencing used PBMCs or T cells enriched from blood (not recorded which). This receptor carries the CDR3 CASSLEAGFEQFF. Read as DNA, the sequence is TGCGCCAGCAGCTTGGAGGCAGGGTTTGAGCAGTTCTTC. Reference TRBV5-1 and TRBJ2-1 genes cover what lies past the CDR3, so the full variable domain is KAGVTQTPRYLIKTRGQQVTLSCSPISGHRSVSWYQQTPGQGLQFLFEYFSETQRNKGNFPGRFSGRQFSNSRSEMNVSTLELGDSALYLCASSLEAGFEQFFGPGTRLTVL.